One sample yielded the 2 T cell receptor beta chains listed below, sequenced in a study of CD4 T cells in relation to SARS-CoV-2 and coronaviruses. Profiled with immunoSEQ multiplex PCR; TCRdb holds only in-frame clones, not every one. This sample yields some 44,000 clones, of which approximately 80% are seen a single time; 1.4% belongs to the top ten. Their cognate antigens are unknown. The sample taken for sequencing was naive CD4+ T cells from PBMCs, cultured in vitro. As for subset: naive CD4+ T cells isolated by negative enrichment. The receptors here all came from an adult with COVID-19.

The chain couples TRBV19 to TRBJ2-3; TRBD2 matches at 8 bases. The junction had 0 bases not matched to a gene; V was cut back by 3 bases and J by 1 base. CDR3 size: 14 residues. Germline V lookup: CDR1 LNHDA, CDR2 SQIVND (reference sequence). CDR3 nucleotides: TGTGCCAGTAGTATTAGCGGGGGCACAGATACGCAGTATTTT. Its translation: CASSISGGTDTQYF. Filled out from reference TRBV19 and TRBJ2-3, the complete variable domain reads DGGITQSPKYLFRKEGQNVTLSCEQNLNHDAMYWYRQDPGQGLRLIYYSQIVNDFQKGDIAEGYSVSREKKESFPLTVTSAQKNPTAFYLCASSISGGTDTQYFGPGTRLTVL.

The sample holds a few counts of this clone. This chain joins TRBV28 and TRBJ2-7; 10 bases match TRBD1. V was clipped by 7 bases and J by 5 bases; unmatched bases: 14. The CDR3 totals 16 residues. CDR1 and CDR2 from the germline V gene are MDHEN and SYDVKM. The CDR3 spells CASNPRRRQGAHEQYF. CDR3 nucleotide sequence: TGTGCCAGCAATCCGAGGAGAAGACAGGGGGCCCACGAGCAGTACTTC.